A selection of T cell receptor beta chains follows, all from one sample in a study of T cells in Graves' hyperthyroidism and ophthalmopathy. MiXCR was run by TCRdb on the multiplex PCR reads, yielding one entry per CDR3 protein. The table shows around 450,000 distinct CDR3 sequences, with around 14% occurring only once. The source material was blood. Receptor source: a woman younger than 30 with Graves' hyperthyroidism. The CDR3 runs from the conserved cysteine through the conserved F or W.

j_gene | v_gene | CDR3aa
TRBJ1-2 | TRBV29-1 | CSVPGATNYGYTF
TRBJ2-7 | TRBV6-1 | CASSEQQGPGEQYF
TRBJ1-2 | TRBV11-2 | CASSLSDTSYTF
TRBJ1-2 | TRBV6-1 | CASSTGTGGKGGYTF
TRBJ2-7 | TRBV3-1 | CASSQLGEQYF
TRBJ2-1 | TRBV12-5 | CASGFTGTGLNEQFF
TRBJ1-4 | TRBV19 | CASKPDATNEKLFF
TRBJ2-7 | TRBV20-1 | CSARDPKGSGEQYF
TRBJ1-5 | TRBV6-1 | CASSSGTGRNQPQHF
TRBJ1-1 | TRBV14 | CASSHWGRGNTEAFF
TRBJ2-1 | TRBV7-8 | CASSLQPLRGRHNEQFF
TRBJ2-2 | TRBV7-3 | CASRSTPGLAGRGELFF
TRBJ2-7 | TRBV9 | CASSYGLGPDEQYF
TRBJ2-7 | TRBV20-1 | CSAREGLASYEQYF
TRBJ1-6 | TRBV9 | CASSIADTNSPLHF
TRBJ2-5 | TRBV28 | CASTSGEVGQYF
TRBJ1-5 | TRBV7-2 | CASSSGGNSNQPQHF